This is a list of T cell receptor beta chains from one sample in a study of T-cell reconstitution after alpha-beta-depleted transplantation in children. TCRdb processed the PCR reads anew with MiXCR; each CDR3 protein has one entry. The sample includes about 980,000 distinct CDR3 sequences, about 29% of them seen just once. Sequencing used PBMCs, mostly from graft donor cells, obtained 360 days after TCRalphabeta/CD19-depleted stem cell transplant. These receptors were taken from a boy less than two years old who had a stem cell transplant for SCID, so the T cells may come from the graft donor. Each CDR3 is given with its conserved first and last residue. The D gene is left open where the match is weak. Where a row states a size, it is once, few, many or the class of an expanded clone; other rows omit it.

j_gene: TRBJ1-6; abundance: NA; v_gene: TRBV12-3/TRBV12-4; d_gene: NA; CDR3aa: CASRLGTKNSPLHF; CDR3nt: TGTGCCAGCAGACTTGGGACAAAGAATTCACCCCTCCACTTT
j_gene: TRBJ1-2; abundance: once; v_gene: TRBV27; d_gene: TRBD1; CDR3aa: CASGWTGNFYGYTF; CDR3nt: TGTGCCAGCGGATGGACAGGGAATTTCTATGGCTACACCTTC
j_gene: TRBJ2-5; abundance: few; v_gene: TRBV10-3; d_gene: TRBD2; CDR3aa: CAISDAGVYEETQYF; CDR3nt: TGTGCCATCAGTGACGCGGGGGTGTATGAGGAGACCCAGTACTTC
j_gene: TRBJ2-1; abundance: NA; v_gene: TRBV20-1; d_gene: NA; CDR3aa: CSADLLSSYNEQFF; CDR3nt: TGCAGCGCCGACCTCTTGAGCTCCTACAATGAGCAGTTCTTC
j_gene: TRBJ2-1; abundance: NA; v_gene: TRBV4-1; d_gene: NA; CDR3aa: CASRTGGDEQFF; CDR3nt: TGCGCCAGCCGCACAGGGGGGGATGAGCAGTTCTTC
j_gene: TRBJ2-6; abundance: few; v_gene: TRBV6-1; d_gene: NA; CDR3aa: CASTPMGPYSSGANVLTF; CDR3nt: TGTGCCAGCACCCCGATGGGACCATACTCCTCTGGGGCCAACGTCCTGACTTTC
j_gene: TRBJ2-7; abundance: NA; v_gene: TRBV4-1; d_gene: NA; CDR3aa: CASSQVGYTDEQYF; CDR3nt: TGCGCCAGCAGCCAAGTGGGGTACACGGACGAGCAGTACTTC
j_gene: TRBJ2-1; abundance: NA; v_gene: TRBV20-1; d_gene: TRBD2; CDR3aa: CSARAGTSGINEQFF; CDR3nt: TGCAGTGCTAGAGCCGGGACTAGCGGTATTAATGAGCAGTTCTTC
j_gene: TRBJ2-7; abundance: NA; v_gene: TRBV12-3/TRBV12-4; d_gene: NA; CDR3aa: CASSSPGLVDEQYF; CDR3nt: TGTGCCAGCAGTTCACCGGGACTGGTGGACGAGCAGTACTTC
j_gene: TRBJ2-3; abundance: NA; v_gene: TRBV6-1; d_gene: NA; CDR3aa: CASSTNRVAGKGTDTQYF; CDR3nt: TGTGCCAGCAGTACAAACAGGGTCGCGGGGAAGGGGACAGATACGCAGTATTTT
j_gene: TRBJ2-6; abundance: NA; v_gene: TRBV6-2/TRBV6-3; d_gene: NA; CDR3aa: CASSSHFSSGANVLTF; CDR3nt: TGTGCCAGCAGTTCCCATTTTAGCTCTGGGGCCAACGTCCTGACTTTC
j_gene: TRBJ1-1; abundance: NA; v_gene: TRBV27; d_gene: NA; CDR3aa: CASSFLGRGTEAFF; CDR3nt: TGTGCCAGCAGTTTTCTGGGGAGGGGCACTGAAGCTTTCTTT
j_gene: TRBJ2-1; abundance: NA; v_gene: TRBV15; d_gene: TRBD1; CDR3aa: CATSRELQGGSYNEQFF; CDR3nt: TGTGCCACCAGCAGGGAACTACAGGGGGGCTCCTACAATGAGCAGTTCTTC
j_gene: TRBJ1-1; abundance: NA; v_gene: TRBV5-1; d_gene: TRBD1; CDR3aa: CASSLGTGRGYTEAFF; CDR3nt: TGCGCCAGCAGCCTAGGGACAGGCCGGGGATACACTGAAGCTTTCTTT
j_gene: TRBJ2-1; abundance: few; v_gene: TRBV9; d_gene: TRBD2; CDR3aa: CASSETSGDYNEQFF; CDR3nt: TGTGCCAGCAGCGAAACTAGCGGGGATTACAATGAGCAGTTCTTC
j_gene: TRBJ2-1; abundance: few; v_gene: TRBV20-1; d_gene: TRBD1; CDR3aa: CSAHDRGLNEQFF; CDR3nt: TGCAGTGCTCATGACAGGGGGCTGAATGAGCAGTTCTTC
j_gene: TRBJ2-1; abundance: NA; v_gene: TRBV7-9; d_gene: TRBD2; CDR3aa: CASSLSQRGDYNEQFF; CDR3nt: TGTGCCAGCAGCTTATCCCAGCGGGGGGACTACAATGAGCAGTTCTTC
j_gene: TRBJ2-7; abundance: NA; v_gene: TRBV20-1; d_gene: TRBD2; CDR3aa: CSARDRGLAVSYEQYF; CDR3nt: TGCAGTGCTAGAGATAGGGGACTAGCGGTCTCCTACGAGCAGTACTTC
j_gene: TRBJ1-5; abundance: NA; v_gene: TRBV29-1; d_gene: NA; CDR3aa: CSVGEQINQPQHF; CDR3nt: TGCAGCGTTGGGGAACAGATTAATCAGCCCCAGCATTTT
j_gene: TRBJ2-5; abundance: NA; v_gene: TRBV11-3; d_gene: NA; CDR3aa: CASSLGGGLGQETQYF; CDR3nt: TGTGCCAGCAGCCTTGGCGGGGGCCTTGGGCAAGAGACCCAGTACTTC
j_gene: TRBJ2-7; abundance: NA; v_gene: TRBV5-1; d_gene: TRBD1; CDR3aa: CASSSGQYEQYF; CDR3nt: TGCGCCAGCAGCTCGGGACAGTACGAGCAGTACTTC
j_gene: TRBJ1-5; abundance: NA; v_gene: TRBV9; d_gene: NA; CDR3aa: CASSVGGGGNQPQHF; CDR3nt: TGTGCCAGCAGCGTAGGGGGGGGTGGCAATCAGCCCCAGCATTTT
j_gene: TRBJ2-7; abundance: NA; v_gene: TRBV29-1; d_gene: NA; CDR3aa: CSVGGDPYEQYF; CDR3nt: TGCAGCGTTGGTGGGGACCCCTACGAGCAGTACTTC
j_gene: TRBJ2-1; abundance: few; v_gene: TRBV20-1; d_gene: TRBD2; CDR3aa: CSARGASGGEPEQFF; CDR3nt: TGCAGTGCTAGAGGGGCTAGCGGGGGGGAACCTGAGCAGTTCTTC
j_gene: TRBJ2-1; abundance: NA; v_gene: TRBV11-2; d_gene: TRBD2; CDR3aa: CASSVGTNQFF; CDR3nt: TGTGCCAGCAGCGTCGGGACTAACCAGTTCTTC
j_gene: TRBJ2-3; abundance: few; v_gene: TRBV6-5; d_gene: TRBD1; CDR3aa: CASSYLQGNTQYF; CDR3nt: TGTGCCAGCAGTTACTTACAGGGGAATACGCAGTATTTT
j_gene: TRBJ2-6; abundance: NA; v_gene: TRBV12-3/TRBV12-4; d_gene: NA; CDR3aa: CASSFKQGRSGANVLTF; CDR3nt: TGTGCCAGCAGTTTTAAACAGGGACGATCTGGGGCCAACGTCCTGACTTTC
j_gene: TRBJ2-1; abundance: few; v_gene: TRBV12-3/TRBV12-4; d_gene: TRBD1; CDR3aa: CASTRQGAGNEQFF; CDR3nt: TGTGCCAGCACCCGACAGGGGGCTGGAAATGAGCAGTTCTTC
j_gene: TRBJ1-3; abundance: few; v_gene: TRBV6-5; d_gene: NA; CDR3aa: CASSYRGNSGNTIYF; CDR3nt: TGTGCCAGCAGTTACAGGGGAAACTCTGGAAACACCATATATTTT
j_gene: TRBJ2-1; abundance: few; v_gene: TRBV12-3/TRBV12-4; d_gene: NA; CDR3aa: CASSFPPTPAFF; CDR3nt: TGTGCCAGCAGTTTCCCCCCGACCCCAGCGTTCTTC
j_gene: TRBJ1-1; abundance: few; v_gene: TRBV5-1; d_gene: NA; CDR3aa: CASSLLSAGTINTEAFF; CDR3nt: TGCGCCAGCAGCTTGCTTTCGGCCGGGACGATTAACACTGAAGCTTTCTTT
j_gene: TRBJ2-4; abundance: many; v_gene: TRBV15; d_gene: NA; CDR3aa: CATSRGWRGSKNIQYF; CDR3nt: TGTGCCACCAGCAGAGGGTGGAGGGGGTCCAAAAACATTCAGTACTTC
j_gene: TRBJ2-3; abundance: NA; v_gene: TRBV12-3/TRBV12-4; d_gene: TRBD1; CDR3aa: CASREGGGTDTQYF; CDR3nt: TGTGCCAGCAGGGAAGGGGGCGGCACAGATACGCAGTATTTT
j_gene: TRBJ2-2; abundance: few; v_gene: TRBV4-1; d_gene: NA; CDR3aa: CASSQGWGAMNTGELFF; CDR3nt: TGCGCCAGCAGCCAAGGTTGGGGGGCGATGAACACCGGGGAGCTGTTTTTT
j_gene: TRBJ2-1; abundance: many; v_gene: TRBV28; d_gene: NA; CDR3aa: CASSFWADNNEQFF; CDR3nt: TGTGCCAGCAGTTTCTGGGCGGATAACAATGAGCAGTTCTTC
j_gene: TRBJ1-5; abundance: NA; v_gene: TRBV4-1; d_gene: NA; CDR3aa: CASSQGVWVDQPQHF; CDR3nt: TGCGCCAGCAGTCAAGGGGTTTGGGTCGATCAGCCCCAGCATTTT
j_gene: TRBJ1-5; abundance: NA; v_gene: TRBV6-5; d_gene: NA; CDR3aa: CASSFLYGQPQHF; CDR3nt: TGTGCCAGCAGCTTCCTCTATGGTCAGCCCCAGCATTTT
j_gene: TRBJ1-1; abundance: once; v_gene: TRBV7-6; d_gene: TRBD1; CDR3aa: CASSLGAGGIGAFF; CDR3nt: TGTGCCAGCAGCTTAGGAGCAGGGGGGATAGGAGCTTTCTTT
j_gene: TRBJ1-1; abundance: few; v_gene: TRBV24-1; d_gene: NA; CDR3aa: CATSTAGNTEAFF; CDR3nt: TGTGCCACCAGTACAGCCGGGAACACTGAAGCTTTCTTT
j_gene: TRBJ2-2; abundance: NA; v_gene: TRBV20-1; d_gene: NA; CDR3aa: CSARSGQTPTGELFF; CDR3nt: TGCAGTGCCAGATCTGGGCAGACCCCCACCGGGGAGCTGTTTTTT
j_gene: TRBJ2-3; abundance: NA; v_gene: TRBV5-1; d_gene: NA; CDR3aa: CASSLDGVHTDTQYF; CDR3nt: TGCGCCAGCAGCTTGGATGGGGTTCACACAGATACGCAGTATTTT
j_gene: TRBJ2-7; abundance: few; v_gene: TRBV12-3/TRBV12-4; d_gene: TRBD1; CDR3aa: CASSPGTGYWYEQYF; CDR3nt: TGTGCCAGCAGCCCCGGGACAGGGTACTGGTACGAGCAGTACTTC
j_gene: TRBJ1-5; abundance: NA; v_gene: TRBV19; d_gene: NA; CDR3aa: CASRGRYGNQPQHF; CDR3nt: TGTGCCAGTAGGGGACGTTACGGCAATCAGCCCCAGCATTTT
j_gene: TRBJ2-3; abundance: few; v_gene: TRBV2; d_gene: NA; CDR3aa: CASSSYPTSTDTQYF; CDR3nt: TGTGCCAGCAGTTCTTATCCGACTAGCACAGATACGCAGTATTTT
j_gene: TRBJ2-1; abundance: NA; v_gene: TRBV7-9; d_gene: TRBD1; CDR3aa: CASSPGTGYYNEQFF; CDR3nt: TGTGCCAGCAGCCCCGGGACAGGCTATTACAATGAGCAGTTCTTC
j_gene: TRBJ2-3; abundance: few; v_gene: TRBV20-1; d_gene: NA; CDR3aa: CSAARDEATDTQYF; CDR3nt: TGCAGTGCTGCCCGGGACGAAGCCACAGATACGCAGTATTTT
j_gene: TRBJ2-2; abundance: few; v_gene: TRBV5-1; d_gene: NA; CDR3aa: CASSLATGALNTGELFF; CDR3nt: TGCGCCAGCAGCTTGGCCACGGGCGCGTTGAACACCGGGGAGCTGTTTTTT
j_gene: TRBJ1-3; abundance: NA; v_gene: TRBV7-2; d_gene: NA; CDR3aa: CASSLARAGNTIYF; CDR3nt: TGTGCCAGCAGCTTGGCTAGGGCTGGAAACACCATATATTTT
j_gene: TRBJ1-1; abundance: NA; v_gene: TRBV29-1; d_gene: NA; CDR3aa: CSVDRNTEAFF; CDR3nt: TGCAGCGTTGACAGGAACACTGAAGCTTTCTTT
j_gene: TRBJ2-1; abundance: few; v_gene: TRBV20-1; d_gene: TRBD1; CDR3aa: CSTRRDRHNEQFF; CDR3nt: TGCAGTACCAGAAGGGACAGACACAATGAGCAGTTCTTC
j_gene: TRBJ1-6; abundance: NA; v_gene: TRBV29-1; d_gene: TRBD1; CDR3aa: CSAADRANSPLHF; CDR3nt: TGCAGCGCTGCGGACAGGGCCAATTCACCCCTCCACTTT